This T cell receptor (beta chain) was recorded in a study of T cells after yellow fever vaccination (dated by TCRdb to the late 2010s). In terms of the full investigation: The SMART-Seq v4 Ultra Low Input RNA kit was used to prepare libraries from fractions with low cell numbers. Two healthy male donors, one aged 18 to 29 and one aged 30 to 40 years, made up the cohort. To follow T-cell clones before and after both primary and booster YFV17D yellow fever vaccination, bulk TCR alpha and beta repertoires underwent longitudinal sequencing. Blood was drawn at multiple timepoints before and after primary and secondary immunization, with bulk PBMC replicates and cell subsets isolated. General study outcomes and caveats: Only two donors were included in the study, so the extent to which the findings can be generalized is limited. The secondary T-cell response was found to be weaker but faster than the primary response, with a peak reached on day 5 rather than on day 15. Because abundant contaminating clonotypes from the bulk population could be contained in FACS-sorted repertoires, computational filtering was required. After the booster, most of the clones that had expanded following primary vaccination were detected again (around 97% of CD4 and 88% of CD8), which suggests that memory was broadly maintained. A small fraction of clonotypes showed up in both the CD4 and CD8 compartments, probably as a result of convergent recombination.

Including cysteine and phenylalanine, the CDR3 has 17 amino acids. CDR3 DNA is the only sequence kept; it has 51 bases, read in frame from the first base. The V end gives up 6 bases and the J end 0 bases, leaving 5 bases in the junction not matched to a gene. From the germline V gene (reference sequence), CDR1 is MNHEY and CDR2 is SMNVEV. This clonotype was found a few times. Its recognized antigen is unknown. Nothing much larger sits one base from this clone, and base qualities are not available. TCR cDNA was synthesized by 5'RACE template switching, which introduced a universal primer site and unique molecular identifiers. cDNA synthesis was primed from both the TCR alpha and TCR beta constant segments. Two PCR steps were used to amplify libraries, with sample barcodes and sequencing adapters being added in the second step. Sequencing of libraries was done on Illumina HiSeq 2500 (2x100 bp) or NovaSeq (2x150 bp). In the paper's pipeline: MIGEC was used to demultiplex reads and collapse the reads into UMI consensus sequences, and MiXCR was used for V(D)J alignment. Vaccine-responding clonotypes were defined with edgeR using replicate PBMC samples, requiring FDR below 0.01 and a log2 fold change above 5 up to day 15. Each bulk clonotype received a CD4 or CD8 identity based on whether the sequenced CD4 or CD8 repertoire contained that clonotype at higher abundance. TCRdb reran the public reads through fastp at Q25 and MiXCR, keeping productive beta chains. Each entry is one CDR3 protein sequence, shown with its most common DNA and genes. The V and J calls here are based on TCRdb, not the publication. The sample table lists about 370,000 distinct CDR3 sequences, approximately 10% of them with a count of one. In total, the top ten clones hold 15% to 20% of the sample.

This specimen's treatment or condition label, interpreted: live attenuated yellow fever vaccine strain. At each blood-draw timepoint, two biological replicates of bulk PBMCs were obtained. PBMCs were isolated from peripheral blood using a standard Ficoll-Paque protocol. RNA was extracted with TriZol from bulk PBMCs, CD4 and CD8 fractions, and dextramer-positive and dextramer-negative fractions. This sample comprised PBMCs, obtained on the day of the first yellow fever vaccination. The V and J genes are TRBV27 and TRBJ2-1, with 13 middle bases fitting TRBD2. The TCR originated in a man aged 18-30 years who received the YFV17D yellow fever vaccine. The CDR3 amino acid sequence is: CASRGLAGRVSYNEQFF. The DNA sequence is TGTGCCAGCAGGGGACTAGCGGGGCGTGTCTCCTACAATGAGCAGTTCTTC.